This T cell receptor (beta chain) was observed in a study of low-dose radiotherapy and immunotherapy resistance in tumors. Study as a whole: Each patient took aspirin at a dose of 300 mg by mouth once daily over the course of four cycles, with dosing beginning on cycle 1 day 1.

In germline, CDR1 is SQVTM, CDR2 ANQGSEA. The CDR3 totals 14 residues. Germline trimming cut 6 bases from V and 5 bases from J; bases unmatched to any gene: 10. Gene-specific TRAV and TRBV primers were used for first-strand cDNA, covering alpha and beta chains. TCR amplification ran approximately 22 PCR cycles using constant-region and V-primer adapter primers. TCRdb independently ran MiXCR on the reads; one entry per CDR3 protein. The sample has roughly 15,000 distinct CDR3 sequences, approximately 68% seen once. This clonotype was sampled from a human donor with advanced metastatic prostate, ovarian, gallbladder or colorectal cancer (not recorded which). This table probably holds off-target reads from a library built for another chain. This chain links TRBV29-1 with TRBJ2-3, with 8 bases identical to TRBD1. The DNA for the CDR3 is TGCAGCGTGCCTCAGGGGGCAGGTGGAGATACGCAGTATTTT. Residues: CSVPQGAGGDTQYF.